This is a list of T cell receptor beta chains from one sample in a study of tumor-infiltrating lymphocytes in primary liver carcinoma. TCRdb processed the multiplex PCR reads anew with MiXCR; each CDR3 protein has one entry. The data contain roughly 80,000 distinct CDR3 sequences, 60% to 75% of them singletons. Material: liver tumor tissue from sampling region 1. All receptors come from a man aged 35 to 55 with primary liver carcinoma and hepatitis B virus infection. CDR3s include the opening cysteine and the closing phenylalanine or tryptophan. A D gene is named only where the DNA matches it firmly. Expanded clones are given a class, and other clones once, few, many or no size at all.

V gene	clone size	J gene	CDR3 length	D gene	CDR3 DNA	CDR3 protein
TRBV6-5	once	TRBJ2-7	15	TRBD1	TGTGCCAGCAGTTACGCCCCAGACGGGACAGGGAAGCAGTACTTC	CASSYAPDGTGKQYF
TRBV6-2/TRBV6-3	many	TRBJ2-5	15	-	TGTGCCAGCGCCCCCATTTCAACTAGTTCAGAGACCCAGTACTTC	CASAPISTSSETQYF
TRBV11-2	-	TRBJ2-3	14	TRBD2	TGTACTAGCGGCTTAAGTCCGTTAGGGGATACGCAGTATTTT	CTSGLSPLGDTQYF
TRBV7-3	-	TRBJ2-1	13	-	TGTGCCAGCAGCTCCTCCTGGGGGCGAGAGCAGCTCTTC	CASSSSWGREQLF
TRBV7-9	once	TRBJ1-2	14	-	TGTGCCAGCCTTCCCTTGAGGGAACCCTATGGCTACAGCTTC	CASLPLREPYGYSF
TRBV5-6	-	TRBJ2-5	13	-	TGTGACAGCAGCCGGGGGCCATTGGAGACCAAGTACTTC	CDSSRGPLETKYF
TRBV4-1	-	TRBJ2-7	15	-	TGCGTCAGCAGCCCCGGCTCTTTGACCCCCTACGATCAGTACTTC	CVSSPGSLTPYDQYF
TRBV7-9	many	TRBJ2-1	10	-	TGTGCCAGCACAACCGTGGAGCAGTTCTTC	CASTTVEQFF
TRBV25-1	-	TRBJ1-5	15	-	TGTGTCAGCAGTGACCCAAGACAGTTAGATCAGCCCCAGCATTTT	CVSSDPRQLDQPQHF
TRBV29-1	-	TRBJ2-7	13	-	TGCAGCGTTGACGTTAACGGGACCTACGAGCAGTACTTC	CSVDVNGTYEQYF
TRBV11-2	-	TRBJ2-2	12	-	TGTTCCAGCAGCACAAACACTGGGGAGCTATTTTTT	CSSSTNTGELFF
TRBV5-1	-	TRBJ2-7	17	TRBD2	TGCGCCAGCAGTATCGGGACTGCTAGCGGGAGTACCTACGATCAGTACTTC	CASSIGTASGSTYDQYF
TRBV28	once	TRBJ1-5	13	-	TGTGCCATCAGTGGTCGGCGTGATCAGCCCCAGCATTTT	CAISGRRDQPQHF
TRBV11-2	few	TRBJ2-5	13	-	TGTGACAGCAGCTCGGACCTCCAAGAGACCCAGTACTTC	CDSSSDLQETQYF
TRBV12-3/TRBV12-4	-	TRBJ2-7	13	-	TGTGTCAGCACCCGACGGGGATTCTACGAGCAGTACTTC	CVSTRRGFYEQYF
TRBV4-2	-	TRBJ2-2	17	TRBD2	TGTGCCAACAGCCAGATGAGCGGGAGTCTGGACACCGGGGAGCTGTTTTTT	CANSQMSGSLDTGELFF
TRBV6-2/TRBV6-3	-	TRBJ2-7	13	-	TGCGCCAGCAGTTCTGTCGGGGCGTACGAGCAGTACTTC	CASSSVGAYEQYF
TRBV5-6	many	TRBJ2-4	15	-	TGTGCCAGCAGCTTGTTAGGGGGATTAGGAAACATTCAGTACTTC	CASSLLGGLGNIQYF
TRBV7-9	many	TRBJ1-3	13	-	TGTGCCAGCAGCTTAGCGGCCAGTGACACCATATATTTT	CASSLAASDTIYF
TRBV5-1	few	TRBJ1-2	12	-	TGCGCCAGCAGCTTGAACACCTGTGGCTACACCTTC	CASSLNTCGYTF
TRBV6-6	-	TRBJ2-1	17	TRBD1	TGTGCCAGCAGTTACCTACAGGGGCGACGAGAGATATATGAGCAGTTCTTC	CASSYLQGRREIYEQFF
TRBV7-9	few	TRBJ2-1	18	TRBD2	TGTGCCAGCAGCTTACCTTCGGGACTAGCGGGTGCGAGCCATGAGCAGTTTTTC	CASSLPSGLAGASHEQFF
TRBV2	-	TRBJ1-5	15	TRBD1	TGTGCCAGCATTAGGGGGCGCGTCGGCAATCAGCCCCAGCATTTT	CASIRGRVGNQPQHF
TRBV4-1	-	TRBJ2-6	16	-	TGCGCCAGCAGCCGAGAAGCATGGACTGGGGCCAACGTCCTGACTTTC	CASSREAWTGANVLTF
TRBV6-6	once	TRBJ2-5	15	-	TGTGCCAGCATCCCGTTAAGGGGGGGGGAAGAGACCCAGTACTTC	CASIPLRGGEETQYF
TRBV10-2	-	TRBJ2-3	13	-	TGCGCCAGCAGTGAGAGGCGCAAAGATACGCAGTATTTT	CASSERRKDTQYF
TRBV12-3/TRBV12-4	many	TRBJ2-5	16	TRBD2	TGTGCCAGCAGTTTGACTGCGGGGGTAGGGCAAGAGACCCAGTACTTC	CASSLTAGVGQETQYF
TRBV6-5	-	TRBJ2-7	16	-	TGTGCCAGCAATATCACTCGGGACTTTGGTTCCTCCGAGCAGTACTTC	CASNITRDFGSSEQYF
TRBV12-3/TRBV12-4	-	TRBJ1-5	14	-	TGTGCCAGCTGTTTAGCTCAGGGCAATCAGCCCCAGCATTTT	CASCLAQGNQPQHF
TRBV3-1	-	TRBJ2-7	15	TRBD2	TGTGCCAGCAGCCGACAGAGACTAGCGGTTTACGAGCAGTACTTC	CASSRQRLAVYEQYF
TRBV7-9	-	TRBJ2-6	16	-	TGTGTCAGCAACCCGGGGTTCAGCTCTGGGGCCAACGTCCTGACTTTC	CVSNPGFSSGANVLTF
TRBV18	-	TRBJ2-2	16	TRBD2	TGTGCCAGCCCCCGGACACTAGCGGGAAACACCGTGGAGCTGTTTTTT	CASPRTLAGNTVELFF
TRBV6-2/TRBV6-3	-	TRBJ2-3	12	-	TGTGCCAGCAGTATCATCGGGAGCGACCAGTATTTT	CASSIIGSDQYF
TRBV4-1	-	TRBJ1-1	16	TRBD1	TGCGCCAGCGGCCAAGATATTGCGGACAGGGGTACTGAAGCTTTCTTT	CASGQDIADRGTEAFF
TRBV5-1	once	TRBJ2-1	15	TRBD2	TGCGCCAGCAGCTTGACTAGCGGGAGGGCCGGTGAGCTGTTCTTC	CASSLTSGRAGELFF
TRBV10-3	-	TRBJ2-7	15	-	TGTGCCATCAGAGGAACTGTCTGGGAGAGTATCGAGCAGTACTTC	CAIRGTVWESIEQYF
TRBV19	-	TRBJ2-1	12	-	TGTGCCACCCTCGGGATCTACAATGAGCAGTTCTTC	CATLGIYNEQFF
TRBV29-1	-	TRBJ2-1	14	TRBD2	TGCAGCGTCGCCCGAACGCTAGCGGAAAGCGAGAAATTCTTC	CSVARTLAESEKFF
TRBV11-2	-	TRBJ2-3	14	-	TGTGCCTGCAGCCTCGACAGCTACGCGGATACGCAGTATTTT	CACSLDSYADTQYF
TRBV6-1	-	TRBJ2-7	15	-	TGTGCCAGCAGTGAACCTGCGGTGAGGGGGTACGAGCAGTACTTT	CASSEPAVRGYEQYF
TRBV6-2/TRBV6-3	-	TRBJ1-1	12	-	TGTGCCAGCAGTTTGGGACCGAATCAAGTTTTCTTT	CASSLGPNQVFF
TRBV6-5	-	TRBJ2-1	19	TRBD2	TGCGCCAGCCGTCCCGGGACTAGCAGGAGGGCCGGCGCCTACAATGAGCAGTTCTTC	CASRPGTSRRAGAYNEQFF
TRBV4-1	-	TRBJ2-7	13	-	TGCGCCAGACCGGGGCCGAGCTCCTACGAGCAGTATTTC	CARPGPSSYEQYF
TRBV11-2	-	TRBJ2-2	15	-	TGTGCCAGCAGCTTAGGAATGGAAACCACCGGGGAGCTATTTTTT	CASSLGMETTGELFF
TRBV6-1	-	TRBJ2-2	14	TRBD1	TGTGCCACCACCCGACAGGGGGCAATGGGGGAGCTGTTTTTT	CATTRQGAMGELFF
TRBV12-5	many	TRBJ2-3	14	-	TGTGCTAGTGCTGATGGGAGCCTTACAGATACGCAGTATTTT	CASADGSLTDTQYF
TRBV5-5	-	TRBJ2-3	14	TRBD2	TGTGCCAGCAGCTTGGGACTAGCGGGGTATACGCAGTATTTT	CASSLGLAGYTQYF
TRBV28	-	TRBJ1-2	12	-	TGTGCCAGCAGTTTTATTGGGCTTGGTAACACCTTC	CASSFIGLGNTF
TRBV5-1	-	TRBJ2-5	15	TRBD1	TGCGCCAGCAGCTTGCAGGGGGCCCAAATGGGGACCCAGTACTTC	CASSLQGAQMGTQYF
TRBV11-2	-	TRBJ2-5	15	-	TGTGCCAACAGATCCCGGGACTCGGCCCACCAGACCCAGTACTTC	CANRSRDSAHQTQYF
TRBV12-3/TRBV12-4	-	TRBJ2-1	11	-	TGTTATTCAATAGGCGACAATGAGCAATTCTTC	CYSIGDNEQFF
TRBV6-1	once	TRBJ2-2	14	-	TGTGCCAGCACCCGGGAGGGGGCAACGGGGGAGTTGTTTTTT	CASTREGATGELFF
TRBV6-1	-	TRBJ2-1	15	TRBD2	TGTGCCAGAAGAGAGGAGACGGGAGGTACGAATGAGCAGTTCTTC	CARREETGGTNEQFF
TRBV4-2	many	TRBJ2-1	16	TRBD2	TGTGCCAGCAGCCAGGCGGGGACTAGCGTCTACAATGAGCAGTTCTTC	CASSQAGTSVYNEQFF
TRBV29-1	-	TRBJ2-1	15	-	TGCAGCGCACCTGGGATCAGGGATAGATACAATGAGCAGTTCTTC	CSAPGIRDRYNEQFF
TRBV11-2	-	TRBJ2-3	17	-	-	CASSLVGAGSGEDTHHF
TRBV10-1	-	TRBJ2-2	13	-	TGCGCCAGCAGTGAGCTAGCGCCGTGGGAGCCGTTTTTT	CASSELAPWEPFF
TRBV12-3/TRBV12-4	many	TRBJ2-2	15	TRBD2	TGTGCCAGCACTTCAGCGGGAGGACACACCGGGGAGCTGTTTTTT	CASTSAGGHTGELFF